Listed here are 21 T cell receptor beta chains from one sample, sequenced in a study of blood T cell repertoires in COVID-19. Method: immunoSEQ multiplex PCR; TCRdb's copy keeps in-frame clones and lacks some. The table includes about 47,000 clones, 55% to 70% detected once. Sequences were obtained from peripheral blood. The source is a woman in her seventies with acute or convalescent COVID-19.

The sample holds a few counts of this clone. The CDR3 spells CASRARGSGNTIYF. The CDR3 coding sequence is TGTGCCAGCAGGGCTCGGGGGTCTGGAAACACCATATATTTT. J is TRBJ1-3 and V is TRBV6-5, with a weak D call TRBD1 (5 bases). The CDR3 totals 14 residues. Trimming left V 6 bases short and J 1 base short, with 10 bases between. Germline V gene sequence: CDR1 MNHEY, CDR2 SVGAGI.

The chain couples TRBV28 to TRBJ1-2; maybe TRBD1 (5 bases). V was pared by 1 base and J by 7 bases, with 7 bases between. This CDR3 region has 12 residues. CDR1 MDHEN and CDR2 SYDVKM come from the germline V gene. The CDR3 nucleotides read TGTGCCAGCAGTTTATTGGGGGGTGGCTACACCTTC. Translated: CASSLLGGGYTF.

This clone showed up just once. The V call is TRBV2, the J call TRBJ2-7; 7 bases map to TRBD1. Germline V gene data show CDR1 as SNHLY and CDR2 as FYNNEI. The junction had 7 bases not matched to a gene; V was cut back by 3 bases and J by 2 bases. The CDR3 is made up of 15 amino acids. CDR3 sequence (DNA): TGTGCCAGCAGTGAGGGACAGACGACCCCCTACGAGCAGTACTTC. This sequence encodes CASSEGQTTPYEQYF.

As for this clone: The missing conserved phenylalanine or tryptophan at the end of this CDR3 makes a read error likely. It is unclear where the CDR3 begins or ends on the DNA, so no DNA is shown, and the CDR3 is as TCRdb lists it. The CDR3 loop reads CASSLSARTGPEVL. V usage is TRBV27 and J usage is TRBJ1-1; TRBD1 is taken as the D call from the table, unchecked against the DNA. CDR1 and CDR2 (germline): MNHEY, SMNVEV (reference sequence). The CDR3 contains 14 residues when both ends are counted.

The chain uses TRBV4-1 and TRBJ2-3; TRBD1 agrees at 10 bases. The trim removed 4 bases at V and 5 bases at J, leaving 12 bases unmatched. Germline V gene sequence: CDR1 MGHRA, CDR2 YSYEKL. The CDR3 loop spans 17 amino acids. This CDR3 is CASSLKGGTGVGDTQYF. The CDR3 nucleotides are TGCGCCAGCAGCCTTAAAGGAGGGACAGGGGTGGGAGATACGCAGTATTTT.

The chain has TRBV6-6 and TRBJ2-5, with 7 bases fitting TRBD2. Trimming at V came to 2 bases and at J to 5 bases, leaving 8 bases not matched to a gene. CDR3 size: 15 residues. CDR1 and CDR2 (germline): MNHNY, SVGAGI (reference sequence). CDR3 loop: CASSYLQVGGETQYF. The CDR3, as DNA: TGTGCCAGCAGTTACCTCCAAGTGGGGGGGGAGACCCAGTACTTC.

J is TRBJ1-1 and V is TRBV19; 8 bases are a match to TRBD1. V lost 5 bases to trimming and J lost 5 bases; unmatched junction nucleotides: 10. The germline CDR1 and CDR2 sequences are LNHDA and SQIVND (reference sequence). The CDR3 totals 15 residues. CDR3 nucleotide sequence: TGTGCCAGTAGTCCAAGGATACAGGGGGGGACTGAAGCTTTCTTT. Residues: CASSPRIQGGTEAFF.

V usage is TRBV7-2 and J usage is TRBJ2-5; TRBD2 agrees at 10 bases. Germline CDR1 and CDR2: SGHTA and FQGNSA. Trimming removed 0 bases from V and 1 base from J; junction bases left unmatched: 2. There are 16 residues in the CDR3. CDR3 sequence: CASSLAASGGQETQYF. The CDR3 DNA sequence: TGTGCCAGCAGCTTAGCGGCTAGCGGGGGCCAAGAGACCCAGTACTTC.

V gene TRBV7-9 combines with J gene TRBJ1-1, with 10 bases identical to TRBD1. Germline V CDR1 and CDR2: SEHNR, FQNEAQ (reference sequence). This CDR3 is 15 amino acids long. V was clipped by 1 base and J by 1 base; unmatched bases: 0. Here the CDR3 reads CASSLGDRGNTEAFF. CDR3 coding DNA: TGTGCCAGCAGCTTAGGGGACAGGGGGAACACTGAAGCTTTCTTT.

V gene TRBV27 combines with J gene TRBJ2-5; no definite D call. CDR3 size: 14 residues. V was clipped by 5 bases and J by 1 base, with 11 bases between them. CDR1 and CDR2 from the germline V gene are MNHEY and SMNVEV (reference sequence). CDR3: CASSPLESQETQYF. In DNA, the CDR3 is TGTGCCAGCAGTCCCCTGGAGAGCCAAGAGACCCAGTACTTC.

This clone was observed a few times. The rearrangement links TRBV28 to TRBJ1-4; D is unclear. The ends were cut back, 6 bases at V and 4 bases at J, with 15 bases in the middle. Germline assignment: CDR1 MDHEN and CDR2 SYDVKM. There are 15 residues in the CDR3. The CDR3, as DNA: TGTGCCAGCAGACCGGACCGAAGCGGTAATGAAAAACTGTTTTTT. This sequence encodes CASRPDRSGNEKLFF. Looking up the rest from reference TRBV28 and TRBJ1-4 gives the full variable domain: DVKVTQSSRYLVKRTGEKVFLECVQDMDHENMFWYRQDPGLGLRLIYFSYDVKMKEKGDIPEGYSVSREKKERFSLILESASTNQTSMYLCASRPDRSGNEKLFFGSGTQLSVL.

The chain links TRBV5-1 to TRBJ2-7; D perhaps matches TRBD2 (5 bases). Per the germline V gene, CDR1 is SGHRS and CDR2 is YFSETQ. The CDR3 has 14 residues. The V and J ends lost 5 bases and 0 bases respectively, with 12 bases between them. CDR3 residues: CASSESGSSYEQYF. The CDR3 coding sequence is TGCGCCAGCAGTGAGTCTGGGAGCTCCTACGAGCAGTACTTC.

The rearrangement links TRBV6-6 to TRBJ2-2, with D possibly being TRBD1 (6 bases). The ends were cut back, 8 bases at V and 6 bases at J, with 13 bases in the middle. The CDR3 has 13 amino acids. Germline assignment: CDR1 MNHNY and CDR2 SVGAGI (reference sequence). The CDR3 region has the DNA TGTGCCAGCGGAACAGGGAGTGCCGGGGAGCTGTTTTTT. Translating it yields CASGTGSAGELFF.

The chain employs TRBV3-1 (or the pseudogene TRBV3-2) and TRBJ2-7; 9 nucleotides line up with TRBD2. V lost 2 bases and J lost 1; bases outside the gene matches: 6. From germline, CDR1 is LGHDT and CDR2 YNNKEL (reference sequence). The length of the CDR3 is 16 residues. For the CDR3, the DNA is TGTGCCAGCAGCCAACGTGGAAGCGGGAGGTCCTACGAGCAGTACTTC. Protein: CASSQRGSGRSYEQYF.

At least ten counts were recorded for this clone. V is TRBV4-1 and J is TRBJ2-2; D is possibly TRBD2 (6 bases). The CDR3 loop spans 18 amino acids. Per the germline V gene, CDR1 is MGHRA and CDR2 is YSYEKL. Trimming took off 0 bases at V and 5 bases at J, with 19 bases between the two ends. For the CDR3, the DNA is TGCGCCAGCAGCCAAGAACTATTCGGGCTAGCGCGGACCGGGGAGCTGTTTTTT. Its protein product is CASSQELFGLARTGELFF.

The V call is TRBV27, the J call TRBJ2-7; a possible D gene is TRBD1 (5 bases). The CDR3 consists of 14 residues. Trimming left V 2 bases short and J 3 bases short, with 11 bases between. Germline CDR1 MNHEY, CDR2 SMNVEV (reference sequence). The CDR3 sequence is CASSLGAGYYEQYF. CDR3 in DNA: TGTGCCAGCAGTTTAGGGGCCGGATACTACGAGCAGTACTTC.

CDR3 protein: CASSQSGVSYNEQFF. CDR3 bases: TGTGCCAGCAGCCAGAGCGGGGTCTCCTACAATGAGCAGTTCTTC. This chain joins TRBV3-1 (or the pseudogene TRBV3-2) and TRBJ2-1, with 7 bases lining up with TRBD2. With V trimmed by 3 bases and J by 0 bases, 2 bases remained unmatched. The germline V gene has CDR1 LGHDT and CDR2 YNNKEL (reference sequence). The CDR3 extends over 15 amino acids.

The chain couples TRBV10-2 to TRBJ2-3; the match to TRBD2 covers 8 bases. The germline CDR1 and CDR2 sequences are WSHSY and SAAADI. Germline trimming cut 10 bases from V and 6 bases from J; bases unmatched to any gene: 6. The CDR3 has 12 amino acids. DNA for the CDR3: TGCGCCACCGGGGGGGGAGGGGATACGCAGTATTTT. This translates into CATGGGGDTQYF.

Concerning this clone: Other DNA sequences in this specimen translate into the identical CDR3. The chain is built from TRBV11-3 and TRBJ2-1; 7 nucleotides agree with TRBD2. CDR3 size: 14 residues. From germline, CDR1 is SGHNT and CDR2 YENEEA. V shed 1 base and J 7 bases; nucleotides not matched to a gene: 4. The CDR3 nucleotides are TGTGCCAGCAGCTTAGGTACTAGCGCTAATGAGCAGTTCTTC. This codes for CASSLGTSANEQFF.

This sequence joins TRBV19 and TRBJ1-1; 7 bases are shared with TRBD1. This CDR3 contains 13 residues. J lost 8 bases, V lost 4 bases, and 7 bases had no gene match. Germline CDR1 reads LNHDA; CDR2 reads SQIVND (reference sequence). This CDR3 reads CASSKRVQGEAFF. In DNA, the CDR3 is TGTGCCAGTAGTAAAAGGGTACAGGGGGAAGCTTTCTTT.

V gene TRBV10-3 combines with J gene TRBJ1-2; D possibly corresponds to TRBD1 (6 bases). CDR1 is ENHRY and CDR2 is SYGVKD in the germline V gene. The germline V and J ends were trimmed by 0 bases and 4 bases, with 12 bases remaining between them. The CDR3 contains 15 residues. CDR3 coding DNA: TGTGCCATCAGTGAGTCGGGGGGGCCGACCTATGGCTACACCTTC. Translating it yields CAISESGGPTYGYTF.